A selection of T cell receptor beta chains follows, all from one sample in a study of T-cell reconstitution after alpha-beta-depleted transplantation in children. MiXCR, run by TCRdb on the PCR reads, gives a single entry per CDR3 protein. The sample gives more than 200,000 distinct CDR3 sequences, roughly 25% of which show up once; around 4.8% is in the top ten. The input for sequencing was PBMCs, mostly from graft donor cells, taken 360 days after TCRalphabeta/CD19-depleted stem cell transplant. All receptors derive from a female patient between 2 and 15 years old who had a stem cell transplant for congenital amegakaryocytic thrombocytopenia, so the T cells may come from the graft donor. Both conserved end residues are part of each CDR3. A D gene is named only where the DNA matches it firmly. Only some rows state a clone size, as once, few, many or a class for expanded clones.

j_call: TRBJ2-1; clone_size: many; v_call: TRBV4-2; d_call: TRBD2; cdr3_nt: TGTGCCAGCAGCCAACGACTAGCGGGAGGTAACTACAATGAGCAGTTCTTC; cdr3_aa: CASSQRLAGGNYNEQFF
j_call: TRBJ2-3; clone_size: NA; v_call: TRBV20-1; d_call: NA; cdr3_nt: TGCAGTGCTCCGGACGGTACTAGCACAGATACGCAGTATTTT; cdr3_aa: CSAPDGTSTDTQYF
j_call: TRBJ2-2; clone_size: many; v_call: TRBV10-3; d_call: NA; cdr3_nt: TGTGCCATCAGCCAGAACACCGGGGAGCTGTTTTTT; cdr3_aa: CAISQNTGELFF
j_call: TRBJ2-5; clone_size: NA; v_call: TRBV7-9; d_call: TRBD1; cdr3_nt: TGTGCCAGCAGCTTAGCGCCGGGACAGGGTCCCGAGACCCAGTACTTC; cdr3_aa: CASSLAPGQGPETQYF
j_call: TRBJ1-1; clone_size: many; v_call: TRBV12-3/TRBV12-4; d_call: TRBD1; cdr3_nt: TGTGCCATAGACAGGGCCATGAACACTGAAGCTTTCTTT; cdr3_aa: CAIDRAMNTEAFF
j_call: TRBJ1-2; clone_size: NA; v_call: TRBV3-1; d_call: TRBD1; cdr3_nt: TGTGCCAGCAGCCATAGAACAGGGGATGGCTACACCTTC; cdr3_aa: CASSHRTGDGYTF
j_call: TRBJ1-1; clone_size: many; v_call: TRBV4-2; d_call: TRBD1; cdr3_nt: TGTGCCAGCAGCCAAGCGGGACAGACTGAAGCTTTCTTT; cdr3_aa: CASSQAGQTEAFF
j_call: TRBJ1-3; clone_size: NA; v_call: TRBV5-1; d_call: NA; cdr3_nt: TGCGCCAGCAGCTTGGTCCCCTCCTCTGGAAACACCATATATTTT; cdr3_aa: CASSLVPSSGNTIYF
j_call: TRBJ1-3; clone_size: few; v_call: TRBV9; d_call: NA; cdr3_nt: TGTGCCAGCGCTAGAGGGGACGCTGGAAACACCATATATTTT; cdr3_aa: CASARGDAGNTIYF
j_call: TRBJ2-1; clone_size: NA; v_call: TRBV6-2/TRBV6-3; d_call: NA; cdr3_nt: TGTGCCAGCAAAGAATCGAAGGGCCGCTCCTACAATGAGCAGTTCTTC; cdr3_aa: CASKESKGRSYNEQFF
j_call: TRBJ2-1; clone_size: NA; v_call: TRBV6-1; d_call: NA; cdr3_nt: TGTGCCAGCACGAGGGGGGGCCGTGCTGAGCAGTTCTTC; cdr3_aa: CASTRGGRAEQFF
j_call: TRBJ2-3; clone_size: few; v_call: TRBV4-3; d_call: TRBD1; cdr3_nt: TGCGCCAGCAGCCAGTACAGGGGAAAGGTTCAGGATACGCAGTATTTT; cdr3_aa: CASSQYRGKVQDTQYF
j_call: TRBJ2-1; clone_size: NA; v_call: TRBV28; d_call: NA; cdr3_nt: TGTGCCAGCAGCGCTAGGTTCGCCTACAATGAGCAGTTCTTC; cdr3_aa: CASSARFAYNEQFF
j_call: TRBJ2-1; clone_size: few; v_call: TRBV10-3; d_call: TRBD2; cdr3_nt: TGTGCCATCAGTGCCGAAGCGGGGGGCGCCCTCAATGAGCAGTTCTTC; cdr3_aa: CAISAEAGGALNEQFF
j_call: TRBJ2-7; clone_size: NA; v_call: TRBV20-1; d_call: NA; cdr3_nt: TGCAGTGCTAGATATGGCAGCAGAACCTTCTACGAGCAGTACTTC; cdr3_aa: CSARYGSRTFYEQYF
j_call: TRBJ1-5; clone_size: NA; v_call: TRBV12-3/TRBV12-4; d_call: TRBD1; cdr3_nt: TGTGCCAGCAGCAAAGGGACAGACAATAGCAATCAGCCCCAGCATTTT; cdr3_aa: CASSKGTDNSNQPQHF
j_call: TRBJ2-1; clone_size: NA; v_call: TRBV10-2; d_call: NA; cdr3_nt: TGCGCCAGCAGTGAGTACCGGGGCTCCTACAATGAGCAGTTCTTC; cdr3_aa: CASSEYRGSYNEQFF
j_call: TRBJ1-4; clone_size: few; v_call: TRBV7-9; d_call: TRBD1; cdr3_nt: TGTGCCAGCAGCTTACTTGACAGGGGGATCGCTAATGAAAAACTGTTTTTT; cdr3_aa: CASSLLDRGIANEKLFF